Sequencing of this T cell receptor (beta chain) was carried out in a study of blood T cell repertoires in COVID-19. In the study overall: The study drew acute and convalescent COVID-19 samples from the United States, Italy and Spain. From T cells, B-cell-depleted T cells, or PBMCs came the material, which was cDNA or gDNA.

TCRdb's copy holds only in-frame clones and misses some; the assay was immunoSEQ multiplex PCR. The sample lists about 78,000 clones, more than 75% occurring once. The V end was cut by 2 bases, the J end by 1 base, with 8 bases between. CDR3 size: 14 residues. Germline CDR1 is SGHTA and CDR2 is FQGTGA. The sequence derives from a woman aged 60-75 years with acute or convalescent COVID-19. The chain links TRBV7-3 to TRBJ1-1; weak D call: TRBD1 (5 bases). Sequencing used peripheral blood. The CDR3 bases are TGTGCCAGCAGCTTAGGGGCAGCGAACACTGAAGCTTTCTTT. It specifies CASSLGAANTEAFF.